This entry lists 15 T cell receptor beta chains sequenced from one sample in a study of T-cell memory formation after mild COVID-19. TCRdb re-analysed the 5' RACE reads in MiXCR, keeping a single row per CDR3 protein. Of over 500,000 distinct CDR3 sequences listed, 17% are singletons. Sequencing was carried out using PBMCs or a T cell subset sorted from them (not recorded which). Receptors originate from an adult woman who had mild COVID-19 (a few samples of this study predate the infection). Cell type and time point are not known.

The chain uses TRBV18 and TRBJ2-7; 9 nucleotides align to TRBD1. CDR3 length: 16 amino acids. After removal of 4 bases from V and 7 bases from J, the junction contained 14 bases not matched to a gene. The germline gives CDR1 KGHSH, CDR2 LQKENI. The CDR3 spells CASSQIQGARSGEQYF. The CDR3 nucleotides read TGTGCCAGCTCACAAATACAGGGGGCCCGATCGGGGGAGCAGTACTTC.

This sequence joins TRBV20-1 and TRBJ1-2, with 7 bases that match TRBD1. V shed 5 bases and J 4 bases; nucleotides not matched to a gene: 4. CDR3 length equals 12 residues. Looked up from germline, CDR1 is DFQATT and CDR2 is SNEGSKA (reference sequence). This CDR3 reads CSARDSLYGYTF. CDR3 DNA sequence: TGCAGTGCTCGGGACAGCCTCTATGGCTACACCTTC.

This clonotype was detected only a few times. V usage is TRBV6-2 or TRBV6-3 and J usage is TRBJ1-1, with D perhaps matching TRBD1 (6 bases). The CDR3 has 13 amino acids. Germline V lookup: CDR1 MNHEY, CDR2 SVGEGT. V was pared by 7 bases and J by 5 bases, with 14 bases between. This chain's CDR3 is CASNDDRSTEAFF. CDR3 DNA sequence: TGTGCCAGCAATGACGACAGGTCGACTGAAGCTTTCTTT.

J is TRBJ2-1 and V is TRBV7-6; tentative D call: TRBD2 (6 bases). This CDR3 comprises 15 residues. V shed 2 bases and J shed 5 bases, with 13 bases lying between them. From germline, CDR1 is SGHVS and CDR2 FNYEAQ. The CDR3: CASSLSGLGNNEQFF. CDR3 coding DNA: TGTGCCAGCAGCTTAAGCGGGCTGGGGAACAATGAGCAGTTCTTC.

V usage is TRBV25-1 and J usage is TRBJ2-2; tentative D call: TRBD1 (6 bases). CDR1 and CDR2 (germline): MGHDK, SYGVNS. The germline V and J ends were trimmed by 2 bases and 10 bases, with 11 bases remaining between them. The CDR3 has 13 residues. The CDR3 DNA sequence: TGTGCCAGCAGTGAAGGGGGCCGCGTGGAGCTGTTTTTT. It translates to CASSEGGRVELFF. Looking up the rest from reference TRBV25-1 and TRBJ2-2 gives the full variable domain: EADIYQTPRYLVIGTGKKITLECSQTMGHDKMYWYQQDPGMELHLIHYSYGVNSTEKGDLSSESTVSRIRTEHFPLTLESARPSHTSQYLCASSEGGRVELFFGEGSRLTVL.

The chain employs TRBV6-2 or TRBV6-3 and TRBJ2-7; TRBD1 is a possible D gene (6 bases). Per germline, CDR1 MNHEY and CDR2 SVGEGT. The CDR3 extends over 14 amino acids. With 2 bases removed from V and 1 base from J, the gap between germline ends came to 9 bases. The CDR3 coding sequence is TGTGCCAGCAGTTACACAGGGTGGTCCTACGAGCAGTACTTC. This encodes CASSYTGWSYEQYF.

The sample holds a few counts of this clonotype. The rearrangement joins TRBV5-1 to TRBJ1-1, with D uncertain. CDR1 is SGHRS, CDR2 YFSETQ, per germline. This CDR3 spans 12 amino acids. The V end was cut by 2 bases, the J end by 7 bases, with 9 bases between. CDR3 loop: CASSFWGDEAFF. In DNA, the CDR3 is TGCGCCAGCAGCTTCTGGGGTGATGAAGCTTTCTTT.

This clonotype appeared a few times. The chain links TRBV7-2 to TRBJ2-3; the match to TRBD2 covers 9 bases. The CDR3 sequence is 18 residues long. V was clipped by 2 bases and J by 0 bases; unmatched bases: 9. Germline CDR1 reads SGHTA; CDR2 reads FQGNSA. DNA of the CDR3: TGTGCCAGCAGCTTACTTCTAGCGGGGTTCCCTAGCACAGATACGCAGTATTTT. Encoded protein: CASSLLLAGFPSTDTQYF.

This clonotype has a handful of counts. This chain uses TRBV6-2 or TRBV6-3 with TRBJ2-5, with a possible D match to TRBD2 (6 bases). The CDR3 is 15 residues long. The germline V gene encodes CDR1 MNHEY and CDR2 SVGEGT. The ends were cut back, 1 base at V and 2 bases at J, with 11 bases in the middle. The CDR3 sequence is CASSYFGSGQETQYF. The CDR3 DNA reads TGTGCCAGCAGTTACTTCGGGAGCGGGCAAGAGACCCAGTACTTC.

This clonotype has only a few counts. This CDR3 reads CATSRGLATDTQYF. The CDR3 coding sequence is TGTGCCACCAGCAGGGGACTAGCTACAGATACGCAGTATTTT. The rearrangement joins TRBV15 to TRBJ2-3, with 9 bases lining up with TRBD2. The V and J ends lost 3 bases and 3 bases, in that order; junction bases with no gene match: 1. Per germline, CDR1 LNHNV and CDR2 YYDKDF (reference sequence). CDR3 length equals 14 residues. The full variable domain, its missing parts supplied by reference TRBV15 and TRBJ2-3, is DAMVIQNPRYQVTQFGKPVTLSCSQTLNHNVMYWYQQKSSQAPKLLFHYYDKDFNNEADTPDNFQSRRPNTSFCFLDIRSPGLGDTAMYLCATSRGLATDTQYFGPGTRLTVL.

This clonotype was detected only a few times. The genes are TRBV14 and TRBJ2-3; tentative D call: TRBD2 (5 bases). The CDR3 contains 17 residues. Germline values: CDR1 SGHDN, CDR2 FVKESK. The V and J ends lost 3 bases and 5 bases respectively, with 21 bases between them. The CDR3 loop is CASSQTPLGASGDTQYF. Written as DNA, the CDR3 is TGTGCCAGCAGCCAGACCCCGTTGGGAGCCTCCGGAGATACGCAGTATTTT.

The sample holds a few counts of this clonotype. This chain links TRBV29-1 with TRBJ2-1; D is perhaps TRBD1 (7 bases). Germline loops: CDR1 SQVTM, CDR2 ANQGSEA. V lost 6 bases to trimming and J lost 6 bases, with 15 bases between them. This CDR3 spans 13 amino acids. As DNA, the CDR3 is TGCAGCGTCGGCCGACAGGGAGGCAATGAGCAGTTCTTC. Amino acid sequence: CSVGRQGGNEQFF.

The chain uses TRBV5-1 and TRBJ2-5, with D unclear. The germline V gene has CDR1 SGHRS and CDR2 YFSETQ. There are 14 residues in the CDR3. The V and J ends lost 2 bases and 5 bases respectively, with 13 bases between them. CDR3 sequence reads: CASSLLVQQETQYF. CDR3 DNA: TGCGCCAGCAGCTTACTTGTACAGCAGGAGACCCAGTACTTC.

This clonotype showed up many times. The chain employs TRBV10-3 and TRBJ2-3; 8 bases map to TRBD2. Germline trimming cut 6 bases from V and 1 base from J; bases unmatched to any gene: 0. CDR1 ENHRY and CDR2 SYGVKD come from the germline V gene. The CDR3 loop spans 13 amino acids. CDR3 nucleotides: TGTGCCATCAGGACTAGCGGCACAGATACGCAGTATTTT. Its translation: CAIRTSGTDTQYF.

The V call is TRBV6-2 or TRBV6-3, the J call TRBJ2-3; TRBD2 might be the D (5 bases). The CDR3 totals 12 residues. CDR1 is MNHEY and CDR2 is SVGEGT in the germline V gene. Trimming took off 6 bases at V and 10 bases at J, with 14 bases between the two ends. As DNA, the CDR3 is TGTGCCAGCAGCCTAGCCCAGAGGGCGCAGTATTTT. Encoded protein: CASSLAQRAQYF.